A selection of T cell receptor beta chains follows, all from one sample in a study of T cells in Graves' hyperthyroidism and ophthalmopathy. TCRdb used MiXCR to reprocess the multiplex PCR reads, holding one entry per CDR3 protein. The table lists roughly 600,000 distinct CDR3 sequences, roughly 15% of them singletons. The sample taken for sequencing was blood. The receptor source for this set is a woman between 45 and 65 years old with Graves' ophthalmopathy. Each CDR3 is given with its conserved first and last residue. The D gene is left open where the match is weak. Not every row has a clone size; where given, it reads once, few, many or a size class.

>TRBJ2-7|TRBV19|TRBD2|few
CASSINGLAGRYEQYF
TGTGCCAGTAGTATAAATGGGCTAGCGGGACGCTACGAGCAGTACTTC
>TRBJ2-2|TRBV4-1|.|few
CASSHQGGELFF
TGCGCCAGCAGCCACCAAGGCGGGGAGCTGTTTTTT
>TRBJ2-5|TRBV20-1|.|many
CSARVGTSSGETQYF
TGCAGTGCTAGAGTTGGGACATCCTCGGGAGAGACCCAGTACTTC
>TRBJ1-5|TRBV4-2|TRBD1|.
CASSQRDRGGQPQHF
TGTGCCAGCAGCCAACGAGACAGGGGCGGTCAGCCCCAGCATTTT
>TRBJ2-7|TRBV18|TRBD2|few
CASSPSGRRDEQYF
TGTGCCAGCTCACCTAGCGGGAGGAGGGACGAGCAGTACTTC
>TRBJ1-5|TRBV27|TRBD1|.
CASSTTGNQPQHF
TGTGCCAGCAGCACGACAGGGAATCAGCCCCAGCATTTT
>TRBJ2-2|TRBV7-2|.|many
CASSTPIDSPNTGELFF
TGTGCCAGCAGCACTCCCATCGACAGCCCGAACACCGGGGAGCTGTTTTTT
>TRBJ2-5|TRBV4-3|.|few
CASSQQRGWSETQYF
TGCGCCAGCAGCCAACAGAGGGGTTGGAGCGAGACCCAGTACTTC
>TRBJ1-4|TRBV12-3/TRBV12-4|.|many
CASSPLREKLFF
TGTGCCAGCAGCCCCCTCAGGGAAAAACTGTTTTTT
>TRBJ2-7|TRBV19|TRBD1|.
CASSIPLTGTTREQYF
TGTGCCAGTAGTATTCCCTTGACAGGGACAACGCGCGAGCAGTACTTC
>TRBJ2-1|TRBV20-1|.|.
CSARDQRAGSYNEQFF
TGCAGTGCTAGAGATCAGAGGGCAGGGTCCTACAATGAGCAGTTCTTC
>TRBJ2-7|TRBV12-3/TRBV12-4|TRBD2|many
CASSTRTSGIAYEQYF
TGTGCCAGCAGTACCCGGACTAGCGGGATCGCCTACGAGCAGTACTTC
>TRBJ2-1|TRBV7-2|TRBD2|many
CASSLSSGSNEQFF
TGTGCCAGCAGCCTATCTAGCGGGAGCAATGAGCAGTTCTTC
>TRBJ2-5|TRBV6-2/TRBV6-3|TRBD2|many
CASSKREGQKETQYF
TGTGCCAGCAGTAAGCGGGAGGGCCAGAAAGAGACCCAGTACTTC
>TRBJ1-5|TRBV19|.|.
CASTGTPYQPRHF
TGTGCCAGCACCGGGACGCCCTATCAGCCCCGGCATTTT
>TRBJ2-7|TRBV28|TRBD2|many
CASSSQTSGSYEQYF
TGTGCCAGCAGTTCCCAGACTAGCGGATCCTACGAGCAGTACTTC
>TRBJ1-1|TRBV7-9|TRBD1|.
CASSLVGTGEAFF
TGTGCCAGCAGCCTCGTGGGGACAGGTGAAGCTTTCTTT
>TRBJ2-7|TRBV6-2/TRBV6-3|TRBD1|.
CASTPGDSSYEQYF
TGTGCCAGCACCCCAGGGGACAGCTCCTACGAGCAGTACTTC
>TRBJ1-1|TRBV6-2/TRBV6-3|TRBD1|few
CACRHRGRGTEAFF
TGTGCCTGCAGGCACAGGGGGCGCGGTACTGAAGCTTTCTTT
>TRBJ2-7|TRBV19|TRBD2|many
CASSIAGGPYEQYF
TGTGCCAGTAGTATCGCGGGAGGGCCGTACGAGCAGTACTTC
>TRBJ1-5|TRBV6-5|.|many
CASSYSGQVNQPQHF
TGTGCCAGCAGTTACTCGGGACAAGTCAATCAGCCCCAGCATTTT
>TRBJ2-1|TRBV7-9|TRBD2|once
CASSRKGRLAGAGNEQFF
TGTGCCAGCAGCCGTAAGGGGAGACTAGCGGGAGCTGGGAATGAGCAGTTCTTC
>TRBJ1-1|TRBV19|.|few
CASINRIKTEAFF
TGTGCCAGTATAAACAGGATTAAGACTGAAGCTTTCTTT
>TRBJ2-1|TRBV6-2/TRBV6-3|TRBD2|many
CASGYGGRVNEQFF
TGTGCCAGCGGATATGGCGGGAGGGTCAATGAGCAGTTCTTC
>TRBJ2-1|TRBV6-5|.|few
CASSVSTSYNEQFF
TGTGCCAGCAGTGTCTCGACAAGTTACAATGAGCAGTTCTTC
>TRBJ2-7|TRBV2|.|.
CASTPHLQSSYEQYF
TGTGCCAGCACCCCTCACCTTCAAAGCTCCTACGAGCAGTACTTC
>TRBJ2-3|TRBV12-3/TRBV12-4|TRBD2|many
CASRPLAGVMADTQYF
TGTGCCAGCAGGCCCCTAGCGGGAGTTATGGCAGATACGCAGTATTTT
>TRBJ2-2|TRBV15|.|many
CATSRGTRRLNTGELFF
TGTGCCACCAGCAGAGGAACTAGAAGACTGAACACCGGGGAGCTGTTTTTT
>TRBJ1-5|TRBV20-1|.|few
CSARRVGNQPQHF
TGCAGTGCTAGACGGGTGGGCAATCAGCCCCAGCATTTT
>TRBJ2-2|TRBV20-1|TRBD2|many
CSAKTSGRPNTGELFF
TGCAGTGCTAAAACTAGCGGGAGACCGAACACCGGGGAGCTGTTTTTT
>TRBJ2-7|TRBV2|.|many
CASSELDRSFYEQYF
TGTGCCAGCAGTGAGCTGGACAGAAGCTTTTACGAGCAGTACTTC
>TRBJ1-2|TRBV6-5|TRBD1|few
CASSSLGQNYGYTF
TGTGCCAGCAGTTCCTTGGGACAGAACTATGGCTACACCTTC
>TRBJ2-3|TRBV4-3|TRBD2|few
CASSPRVAGDKGTDTQYF
TGCGCCAGCAGCCCAAGGGTGGCGGGAGATAAGGGCACAGATACGCAGTATTTT
>TRBJ2-1|TRBV19|.|few
CASSIKGRDLYNEQFF
TGTGCCAGTAGTATTAAAGGGCGGGATTTATACAATGAGCAGTTCTTC
>TRBJ2-2|TRBV5-1|.|few
CASSLDPGVGELFF
TGCGCCAGCAGCCTGGATCCGGGGGTCGGGGAGCTGTTTTTT
>TRBJ2-2|TRBV6-1|TRBD1|few
CASSFVDRVVTGAGELFF
TGTGCCAGCAGTTTTGTCGACAGGGTAGTTACGGGCGCCGGGGAGCTGTTTTTT
>TRBJ2-7|TRBV6-2/TRBV6-3|.|.
CASRLTLPYEQYF
TGTGCCAGCAGGCTAACCCTACCCTACGAGCAGTACTTC
>TRBJ2-2|TRBV6-2/TRBV6-3|TRBD2|few
CASSLPPGLAGTTGELFF
TGTGCCAGCAGCCTCCCTCCGGGACTAGCGGGAACCACCGGGGAGCTGTTTTTT
>TRBJ2-5|TRBV5-1|TRBD2|many
CASSLAGGPQETQYF
TGTGCCAGCAGCTTAGCGGGAGGGCCTCAAGAGACCCAGTACTTC
>TRBJ2-3|TRBV9|TRBD2|.
CASSVFGRDTDTQYF
TGTGCCAGCAGCGTTTTCGGGAGGGACACAGATACGCAGTATTTT
>TRBJ2-7|TRBV7-2|.|many
CASSLVRENEQYF
TGTGCCAGCAGCTTAGTGAGGGAGAACGAGCAGTACTTC
>TRBJ2-1|TRBV9|TRBD2|.
CASSVPGGPRFF
TGTGCCAGCAGCGTACCGGGAGGGCCTAGGTTCTTC
>TRBJ2-2|TRBV5-4|.|few
CASSGASGAHGELFF
TGTGCCAGCAGCGGGGCCTCGGGGGCGCACGGGGAGCTGTTTTTT
>TRBJ2-2|TRBV7-2|.|.
CASRYKNTGKLFF
TGTGCCAGCAGATATAAAAACACCGGGAAGCTGTTTTTT
>TRBJ2-1|TRBV28|TRBD1|many
CASSLGTVSYNEQFF
TGTGCCAGCAGTTTGGGGACAGTATCCTACAATGAGCAGTTCTTC
>TRBJ2-5|TRBV7-9|TRBD2|many
CASSLSGRGKTQYF
TGTGCCAGCAGCCTTAGCGGGAGAGGGAAGACCCAGTACTTC
>TRBJ2-4|TRBV12-3/TRBV12-4|TRBD2|few
CASRPGTSGKNIQYF
TGTGCCAGCAGACCCGGGACTAGCGGCAAAAACATTCAGTACTTC
>TRBJ2-7|TRBV6-1|.|few
CASSSNLYEQYF
TGTGCCAGCAGCTCAAACCTCTACGAGCAGTACTTC
>TRBJ1-1|TRBV14|TRBD1|.
CASSQGGQGSTEAFF
TGTGCCAGCAGCCAAGGAGGACAGGGGAGTACTGAAGCTTTCTTT
>TRBJ1-1|TRBV28|.|many
CASSFPPLFF
TGTGCCAGCAGTTTCCCCCCACTCTTCTTT
>TRBJ2-1|TRBV12-3/TRBV12-4|TRBD1|many
CASSFRQGSNNEQFF
TGTGCCAGCAGTTTTAGACAGGGATCCAACAATGAGCAGTTCTTC